This entry lists 13 T cell receptor beta chains sequenced from one sample in a study of blood T cell repertoires in COVID-19. Profiling relied on immunoSEQ multiplex PCR, and the TCRdb table lists in-frame clones only, not all of them. This table holds around 40,000 clones, about 91% found once. The material sequenced was peripheral blood. Receptors were obtained from a woman of 80 years or more with acute or convalescent COVID-19.

This chain connects TRBV2 to TRBJ2-7; no firm D call. The CDR3 is 15 residues long. CDR1 SNHLY and CDR2 FYNNEI come from the germline V gene. Deletions cut 1 base from V and 0 bases from J, with 10 bases between. For the CDR3, the DNA is TGTGCCAGCAGTGAAGGACAACCCCTCTCCTACGAGCAGTACTTC. It is translated as CASSEGQPLSYEQYF. Looking up the rest from reference TRBV2 and TRBJ2-7 gives the full variable domain: EPEVTQTPSHQVTQMGQEVILRCVPISNHLYFYWYRQILGQKVEFLVSFYNNEISEKSEIFDDQFSVERPDGSNFTLKIRSTKLEDSAMYFCASSEGQPLSYEQYFGPGTRLTVT.

This clone was counted between two and nine times. The V gene is TRBV5-4, the J gene TRBJ1-4, with TRBD1 matching 7 bases. V lost 4 bases to trimming and J lost 3 bases; unmatched junction nucleotides: 6. Per the germline V gene, CDR1 is SGHNT and CDR2 is YYREEE (reference sequence). This CDR3 spans 15 amino acids. CDR3 in amino acids: CASSPRQGPNEKLFF. CDR3 DNA sequence: TGTGCCAGCAGCCCAAGACAGGGCCCTAATGAAAAACTGTTTTTT.

The genes are TRBV28 and TRBJ1-3; 8 positions agree with TRBD1. Germline V gives CDR1 MDHEN, CDR2 SYDVKM. The V gene end was trimmed by 4 bases and the J gene end by 4 bases; junction bases not matched to a gene: 6. The CDR3 contains 15 residues. In nucleotides, the CDR3 is TGTGCCAGCAGTTCCAGGGGGCGAGGCGGAAACACCATATATTTT. Its translation is CASSSRGRGGNTIYF.

The chain couples TRBV25-1 to TRBJ2-7; 10 bases match TRBD2. CDR3 length equals 13 residues. Trimming cost V 5 bases and J 3 bases; bases outside gene matches: 1. Looked up from germline, CDR1 is MGHDK and CDR2 is SYGVNS. The CDR3 coding sequence is TGTGCCAGCAGTATAGCGGGGGGCTACGAGCAGTACTTC. This translates into CASSIAGGYEQYF.

The chain combines TRBV5-8 with TRBJ1-3, with D possibly matching TRBD1 (6 bases). From germline, CDR1 is SGHTS and CDR2 YDEGEE. Deletions cut 4 bases from V and 1 base from J, with 9 bases between. The CDR3 covers 14 residues. Here the CDR3 DNA reads TGTGCCAGCAGCATCGACAGGTCTGGAAACACCATATATTTT. Translation: CASSIDRSGNTIYF.

In DNA, the CDR3 is TGTGCCTGGAAGAGCGGGGGGTCCGCTGAGCAGTTCTTC. This sequence encodes CAWKSGGSAEQFF. This chain uses TRBV30 with TRBJ2-1; 9 nucleotides agree with TRBD2. V lost 4 bases, J lost 9 bases, and 7 bases stayed unmatched. The germline V gene encodes CDR1 GTSNPN and CDR2 SVGIG (reference sequence). The CDR3 length is 13 residues.

The rearrangement links TRBV19 to TRBJ2-3; D may be TRBD2 (5 bases). CDR3 length equals 15 residues. The germline gives CDR1 LNHDA, CDR2 SQIVND (reference sequence). V lost 1 base to trimming and J lost 4 bases, with 12 bases between them. In DNA, the CDR3 is TGTGCCAGTAGTATAGGCGGGCCCCGGGCAGATACGCAGTATTTT. It codes for CASSIGGPRADTQYF. The entire variable domain, with the rest obtained from reference TRBV19 and TRBJ2-3, is as follows: DGGITQSPKYLFRKEGQNVTLSCEQNLNHDAMYWYRQDPGQGLRLIYYSQIVNDFQKGDIAEGYSVSREKKESFPLTVTSAQKNPTAFYLCASSIGGPRADTQYFGPGTRLTVL.

The V gene is TRBV12-3 or TRBV12-4, the J gene TRBJ1-1; 10 bases line up with TRBD1. With V trimmed by 5 bases and J by 11 bases, 8 bases remained unmatched. This CDR3 has 13 amino acids. The CDR3 DNA reads as TGTGCCAGCAGTCCACATCGACAGGGGGCGGCTTTCTTT. Translation gives CASSPHRQGAAFF.

The genes are TRBV19 and TRBJ1-5; 9 nucleotides line up with TRBD1. The CDR3 covers 15 residues. CDR1 and CDR2 from the germline V gene are LNHDA and SQIVND (reference sequence). V lost 7 bases to trimming and J lost 5 bases; unmatched junction nucleotides: 9. This CDR3 reads CASTPGQGFYQPQHF. The DNA for the CDR3 is TGTGCCAGTACCCCGGGACAGGGTTTTTATCAGCCCCAGCATTTT.

The rearrangement joins TRBV20-1 to TRBJ2-7, with D possibly being TRBD2 (6 bases). Trimming left V 5 bases short and J 0 bases short, with 14 bases between. The CDR3 totals 14 residues. Looked up from germline, CDR1 is DFQATT and CDR2 is SNEGSKA (reference sequence). CDR3 bases: TGCAGTGCTGGTGGAGGGCAAGCCTCCTACGAGCAGTACTTC. Residues: CSAGGGQASYEQYF.

The chain carries TRBV12-2 and TRBJ2-7; TRBD2 is the table's D call and was not checked against the DNA. TRBV12-2 is marked as a pseudogene. CDR3 size: 11 residues. The CDR3 bases are TGTGCAAGTTACGGGGGGTACGAGCAGTACTTC. Its translation: CASYGGYEQYF.

The genes are TRBV12-3 or TRBV12-4 and TRBJ1-1; TRBD1 is a possible D gene (5 bases). The CDR3 runs 12 residues. The V and J ends lost 7 bases and 5 bases respectively, with 11 bases between them. In DNA form, the CDR3 reads TGTGCCAGCAATCGGGGGAGGACTGAAGCTTTCTTT. This translates into CASNRGRTEAFF.

The rearrangement joins TRBV2 to TRBJ2-5; D perhaps matches TRBD1 (5 bases). The CDR3 consists of 12 residues. V lost 6 bases and J lost 12, with 17 bases in between. The V gene's germline CDR1 is SNHLY and CDR2 FYNNEI. CDR3 DNA sequence: TGTGCCAGCAGCGTCCCCCAGGGAATGGAGTACTTC. This codes for CASSVPQGMEYF.